This TCR beta chain derives from a study of T cells in Graves' hyperthyroidism and ophthalmopathy. With 1 base clipped from V and 1 base from J, the junction kept 15 bases outside the gene matches. The CDR3 consists of 21 residues. Per the germline V gene, CDR1 is MDHEN and CDR2 is SYDVKM. The CDR3 regions of TCR beta were amplified from RNA transcripts. Initially, a first-round RT-PCR of the TCR CDR3 employed the HTBI primer set. TCRdb used MiXCR to reprocess the multiplex PCR reads, holding one entry per CDR3 protein. The sample consists of about 640,000 distinct CDR3 sequences, around 21% of them appearing once. About this clonotype: The antigen is undetermined.

Points from the study as a whole: Most clonotypes expanded in thyroid above 0.001 were likewise present in blood.

The clonotype comes from a young man with Graves' ophthalmopathy. Source material: blood. This chain joins TRBV28 and TRBJ2-6; TRBD1 agrees at 8 bases. The CDR3 nucleotides are TGTGCCAGCAGTTTATATGGCTGGCAAGACAGGGGAATTTCTGGGGCCAACGTCCTGACTTTC. Encoded protein: CASSLYGWQDRGISGANVLTF. Complete variable domain (other parts from reference TRBV28 and TRBJ2-6): DVKVTQSSRYLVKRTGEKVFLECVQDMDHENMFWYRQDPGLGLRLIYFSYDVKMKEKGDIPEGYSVSREKKERFSLILESASTNQTSMYLCASSLYGWQDRGISGANVLTFGAGSRLTVL.